This T cell receptor beta chain originates from a study of blood T cells in healthy people across ages. Study-wide context: In model experiments, template switching was able to capture about one barcoded beta molecule for every two T cells that were present. Study-wide findings and caveats: Diversity estimated from one million T cells was considered an underestimate.

On this clonotype: The target antigen is unknown.

Alongside a J-beta primer mix, a sample-barcoded 5' primer served in a second PCR lasting about 7 to 12 cycles. All samples yielded 2.5 million or more CDR3-containing paired-end reads. TCRdb independently ran MiXCR on the 5' RACE reads; one entry per CDR3 protein. This table has fewer than 900,000 distinct CDR3 sequences, roughly two fifths appearing once. This clonotype originated in a woman aged 60-75 years in good health. The material sequenced was blood.

CDR3 nucleotide sequence: TGCGCCAGCAGCCAAATTCCTTCTGGGGCCAACGTCCTGACTTTC. It codes for CASSQIPSGANVLTF. The chain is built from TRBV4-3 and TRBJ2-6; no clear D. V was trimmed by 2 bases and J by 1 base, leaving 6 bases between them. The germline V gene encodes CDR1 LGHNA and CDR2 YSLEER. The CDR3 runs to 15 residues.